These T cell receptor beta chains were read from a single sample in a study of STAT5B mutations in CD4+ large granular lymphocyte leukemia. The repertoire was sequenced with immunoSEQ multiplex PCR; TCRdb's copy has only in-frame clones and lacks some. The data show roughly 21,000 clones, with roughly 65% seen just once and approximately 31% held by the top ten. Sequences were obtained from CD4+ T cells from blood buffy coats. The receptors come from a human donor in good health. CDR3s leave out the opening cysteine and the closing phenylalanine or tryptophan.

V gene	J gene	CDR3 protein
TRBV7-8	TRBJ2-7	ASSPRASAYEQY
TRBV6-5	TRBJ2-1	ASRPPTGSWF
TRBV10-2	TRBJ1-2	ASTEVDSFNYGYT
TRBV28	TRBJ2-6	ATRLAGFAGANVLT
TRBV18	TRBJ2-1	ASSPPAGLTYNEQF
TRBV5-1	TRBJ2-1	ASSLWASGGEGEQF
TRBV2	TRBJ1-5	ASSATGKMEPQH
TRBV9	TRBJ2-3	ASSPSSVGTQY
TRBV11-3	TRBJ2-5	ASSFKGAGQETQY
TRBV13	TRBJ2-6	ASSPGGLSPGANVLT
TRBV11-3	TRBJ1-2	ASSLGGGSYGYT
TRBV19	TRBJ1-2	ASSLTESYGYT
TRBV7-2	TRBJ1-5	ASSLAGPNQPQH
TRBV7-7	TRBJ2-1	ASSLDRYNEQF
TRBV19	TRBJ1-5	ASSRYGNSNQPQH
TRBV23-1	TRBJ2-5	ASSPDRGDYQETQY
TRBV19	TRBJ2-5	ASSIADDVSSAQY
TRBV19	TRBJ1-3	ASSTNLHSSGNTIY
TRBV6-6	TRBJ1-4	ASSYSLGGYEKLF
TRBV29-1	TRBJ1-4	SVWTGQTNEKLF
TRBV28	TRBJ2-2	ASSARRSVGELF
TRBV2	TRBJ1-4	ASSGSDRVQKLF
TRBV7-9	TRBJ1-1	ASSLDLTGETEAF
TRBV7-8	TRBJ1-2	ASSLAQATYGYT
TRBV19	TRBJ1-2	ASQKDRDYGYT
TRBV7-9	TRBJ2-3	ASSSGTRWDTQY
TRBV7-6	TRBJ1-6	ASSSQLQDNSPLH
TRBV28	TRBJ2-7	ASSSEGIYEQY
TRBV6-6	TRBJ2-7	ASSYGTSPAYEQY
TRBV29-1	TRBJ2-2	SVAYRVGELF
TRBV28	TRBJ2-2	ASRGTGGNTGELF
TRBV11-2	TRBJ2-7	ASSSQGYEQY
TRBV18	TRBJ1-1	ASSPRERNTEAF
TRBV4-3	TRBJ2-1	ASSQELAVSTRNNEQF
TRBV19	TRBJ1-5	ASTNRDRGSGQPQH
TRBV2	TRBJ2-4	ASSASGGGIQY